A single sample is the source of the 28 T cell receptor beta chains below, sequenced in a study of T cells in Graves' hyperthyroidism and ophthalmopathy. TCR beta CDR3 sequences were amplified from RNA transcripts. Carried out on the TCR CDR3, a first-round RT-PCR used the HTBI primer set. TCRdb re-called the multiplex PCR reads through MiXCR, storing one row per CDR3 protein. Among around 300,000 distinct CDR3 sequences listed, approximately 15% were seen once. The specimen was blood. Every receptor here comes from a woman aged 25 to 39 with Graves' hyperthyroidism.

This clonotype was seen more than once but under ten times. The chain recombines TRBV20-1 with TRBJ2-7; 8 bases map to TRBD1. Losses at the gene ends were 2 bases for V and 2 bases for J; bases not matched to a gene: 11. Germline V gene data show CDR1 as DFQATT and CDR2 as SNEGSKA (reference sequence). The CDR3 has 16 amino acids. Written as DNA, the CDR3 is TGCAGTGCTAGACCCTTAGAGACAGGGGTCCCCTACGAGCAGTACTTC. Its protein product is CSARPLETGVPYEQYF.

This clonotype was seen more than once but under ten times. The V call is TRBV16, the J call TRBJ2-1; D perhaps matches TRBD2 (6 bases). Germline-derived CDR1 and CDR2 are KGHSY and FQNENV. This CDR3 region has 16 residues. V dropped 2 bases and J dropped 3 bases, with 14 bases sitting between them. CDR3 sequence: CASSQPGLLGYNEQFF. In DNA, the CDR3 is TGTGCCAGCAGCCAACCGGGACTGCTTGGCTACAATGAGCAGTTCTTC.

Concerning this clonotype: Lacking the conserved final phenylalanine or tryptophan, this CDR3 likely reflects a read error. This chain's CDR3 is CASSMWDGYTL. The DNA of the CDR3 is TGTGCCAGTAGTATGTGGGATGGCTACACCCTC. The chain uses TRBV19 and TRBJ1-2; D gene uncertain. This CDR3 region has 11 residues. CDR1 is LNHDA and CDR2 is SQIVND in the germline V gene (reference sequence). V was trimmed by 3 bases and J by 6 bases, leaving 5 bases between them.

In this sample, this clonotype turned up a few times. The chain employs TRBV20-1 and TRBJ2-3; either TRBD1 or TRBD2 may fit D (6 bases each). The CDR3 spans 15 residues. Trimming took 0 bases from V and 5 from J, leaving 15 bases between them. Germline V gene data show CDR1 as DFQATT and CDR2 as SNEGSKA (reference sequence). The CDR3 sequence is CSARDPSGGGDTQYF. The CDR3 DNA follows: TGCAGTGCTAGAGATCCCAGCGGAGGGGGAGATACGCAGTATTTT.

This clonotype was seen a handful of times. The chain carries TRBV29-1 and TRBJ1-1; D gene uncertain. Germline loops: CDR1 SQVTM, CDR2 ANQGSEA. Trimming removed 2 bases at V and 0 bases at J, with 7 bases between. The CDR3 loop spans 13 amino acids. The CDR3 DNA is TGCAGCGTTGAAAAACGGTTGAACACTGAAGCTTTCTTT. Encoded protein: CSVEKRLNTEAFF.

The CDR3 DNA is TGTGCCACCAGCCCCTCTGGACAGGATTTCCAACACGAGCAGTACTTC. Translation: CATSPSGQDFQHEQYF. This chain joins TRBV15 and TRBJ2-7; TRBD1 agrees at 7 bases. The V gene's germline CDR1 is LNHNV and CDR2 YYDKDF (reference sequence). The V and J ends lost 5 bases and 5 bases, in that order; junction bases with no gene match: 15. The CDR3 spans 16 residues.

CDR3 nucleotide sequence: TGTGCCAGCAAAACAGGGGGCTTAGGTGCCTACTCTGGAAACACCATATATTTT. Protein product: CASKTGGLGAYSGNTIYF. The rearrangement uses TRBV7-9 and TRBJ1-3, with 9 bases aligning to TRBD1. Losses at the gene ends were 7 bases for V and 0 bases for J; bases not matched to a gene: 13. In germline, CDR1 is SEHNR, CDR2 FQNEAQ (reference sequence). CDR3 length equals 18 residues. Full variable domain (missing parts from reference TRBV7-9 and TRBJ1-3): DTGVSQNPRHKITKRGQNVTFRCDPISEHNRLYWYRQTLGQGPEFLTYFQNEAQLEKSRLLSDRFSAERPKGSFSTLEIQRTEQGDSAMYLCASKTGGLGAYSGNTIYFGEGSWLTVV.

This clonotype has ten or more counts. The V gene is TRBV9, the J gene TRBJ1-1; no reliable D call. This CDR3 is built from 14 residues. V was pared by 0 bases and J by 5 bases, with 11 bases between. The V gene's germline CDR1 is SGDLS and CDR2 YYNGEE. The chain's CDR3 is CASSVGEWGTEAFF. The CDR3 coding sequence is TGTGCCAGCAGCGTAGGGGAGTGGGGAACTGAAGCTTTCTTT. The full variable domain, with the rest looked up from reference TRBV9 and TRBJ1-1, is DSGVTQTPKHLITATGQRVTLRCSPRSGDLSVYWYQQSLDQGLQFLIQYYNGEERAKGNILERFSAQQFPDLHSELNLSSLELGDSALYFCASSVGEWGTEAFFGQGTRLTVV.

On this clonotype: This may come from a read error, since a much larger clone is one base off. The J gene is TRBJ2-7, the V gene TRBV11-2; no firm D call. V was clipped by 8 bases and J by 9 bases, with 14 bases between them. Per germline, CDR1 SGHAT and CDR2 FQNNGV. The CDR3 has 11 amino acids. The CDR3 loop reads CASGLRAGQYF. The CDR3 coding sequence is TGTGCCAGCGGCCTCCGCGCCGGGCAGTACTTC.

This chain joins TRBV7-2 and TRBJ2-3, with TRBD2 matching over 11 bases. The germline V gene encodes CDR1 SGHTA and CDR2 FQGNSA. The CDR3 is 20 amino acids. Trimming removed 5 bases from V and 5 bases from J; junction bases left unmatched: 21. The CDR3 nucleotides are TGTGCCAGCAGCCCCTACCCGCGTGGTATAGCGGGAGGGCCGGTAGATACGCAGTATTTT. It is translated as CASSPYPRGIAGGPVDTQYF.

This clonotype was seen many times. The J gene is TRBJ1-5, the V gene TRBV28; no clear D. From germline, CDR1 is MDHEN and CDR2 SYDVKM. V lost 5 bases and J lost 5, with 10 bases in between. This CDR3 spans 13 amino acids. CDR3 loop: CASSPSRDQPQHF. In DNA form, the CDR3 reads TGTGCCAGCAGTCCTAGTAGGGATCAGCCCCAGCATTTT.

Points on this clonotype: The junction differs from germline at one of its ends, possibly a read error. The CDR3 protein is CAGSLGGVAQPYPQYF. CDR3 sequence (DNA): TGTGCCGGCAGCTTGGGGGGCGTAGCGCAACCTTATCCGCAGTACTTC. V is TRBV11-1 and J is TRBJ2-7; D is tentatively TRBD1 or TRBD2 (6 bases each). Germline V gene sequence: CDR1 SGHAT, CDR2 FQDESV (reference sequence). This CDR3 has 16 residues.

There are many counts of this clonotype. CDR3 region: CASRQGANTEAFF. The CDR3 region has the DNA TGCGCCAGCCGGCAGGGGGCTAACACTGAAGCTTTCTTT. This chain joins TRBV5-1 and TRBJ1-1, with 8 bases aligning to TRBD1. This CDR3 spans 13 amino acids. V lost 7 bases and J lost 2; bases outside the gene matches: 4. Germline assignment: CDR1 SGHRS and CDR2 YFSETQ.

The rearrangement uses TRBV29-1 and TRBJ2-2; D is possibly TRBD2 (5 bases). CDR1 and CDR2 from the germline V gene are SQVTM and ANQGSEA. Trimming left V 3 bases short and J 3 bases short, with 8 bases between. CDR3 length: 13 amino acids. The chain's CDR3 is CSVDADYTGELFF. The DNA of the CDR3 is TGCAGCGTTGACGCGGACTACACCGGGGAGCTGTTTTTT.

This clonotype turned up a few times. The chain employs TRBV7-6 and TRBJ2-7; TRBD2 agrees at 7 bases. V lost 0 bases, J lost 5 bases, and 7 bases stayed unmatched. There are 15 residues in the CDR3. Germline CDR1 is SGHVS and CDR2 is FNYEAQ. The chain's CDR3 is CASSLATGGVDEQYF. CDR3 coding DNA: TGTGCCAGCAGCTTAGCTACGGGAGGAGTCGACGAGCAGTACTTC.

On this clonotype itself: The conserved closing phenylalanine or tryptophan is absent in this CDR3, likely reflecting a read error. The chain combines TRBV6-1 with TRBJ1-3; a possible D gene is TRBD1 (5 bases). The CDR3 covers 16 residues. Looked up from germline, CDR1 is MNHNS and CDR2 is SASEGT. V gave up 3 bases and J gave up 0 bases, with 12 bases separating them. The CDR3 reads CASSDPSRGSGNTIYS. The CDR3 DNA follows: TGTGCCAGCAGTGATCCTTCTAGGGGCTCTGGAAACACCATATATTCT.

This clonotype was found once. The junction and the germline gene differ at one end; a read error may be behind it. This chain joins TRBV10-2 and TRBJ2-1, with D possibly TRBD2 on 7 matching bases. The CDR3 contains 13 residues. From germline, CDR1 is WSHSY and CDR2 SAAADI. The CDR3 loop is CAGSEGGAYEQFF. As DNA, the CDR3 is TGCGCCGGCAGTGAGGGGGGGGCCTATGAGCAGTTCTTC.

This clonotype was seen repeatedly, ten times or more. The rearrangement links TRBV2 to TRBJ1-1; D not certain. V dropped 4 bases and J dropped 6 bases, with 12 bases sitting between them. Germline-derived CDR1 and CDR2 are SNHLY and FYNNEI. The CDR3 has 13 amino acids. CDR3 protein: CASSGSVNPEAFF. DNA of the CDR3: TGTGCCAGCAGTGGATCGGTTAATCCTGAAGCTTTCTTT.

This clonotype has ten or more counts. The chain recombines TRBV7-2 with TRBJ2-7; 9 bases are a match to TRBD2. Germline V gene lookup returns CDR1 SGHTA and CDR2 FQGNSA. Germline trimming cut 5 bases from V and 6 bases from J; bases unmatched to any gene: 11. CDR3 size: 15 residues. CDR3 loop: CASSRTAGGQGEQYF. In DNA, the CDR3 is TGTGCCAGCAGCCGGACCGCGGGAGGGCAAGGCGAGCAGTACTTC.

At least ten counts were recorded for this clonotype. The rearrangement joins TRBV11-2 to TRBJ2-2; D perhaps matches TRBD2 (5 bases). Deletions cut 2 bases from V and 9 bases from J, with 16 bases between. The CDR3 loop spans 15 amino acids. Germline lookup yields CDR1 SGHAT and CDR2 FQNNGV. CDR3 sequence reads: CASSLSRDEYWELFF. CDR3 DNA sequence: TGTGCCAGCAGCTTATCACGGGATGAGTACTGGGAGCTGTTTTTT.

Concerning this clonotype: Germline is not matched at one junction end, which may reflect a read error. The rearrangement uses TRBV15 and TRBJ2-7; 9 nucleotides line up with TRBD2. The germline V gene has CDR1 LNHNV and CDR2 YYDKDF (reference sequence). This CDR3 comprises 16 residues. CDR3 nucleotides: TGTGCCACCAGCAGATTAAATAGCGGGAGATCCTACGGGCAGTACTTC. Its protein is CATSRLNSGRSYGQYF.

Worth noting for this clonotype: The conserved final phenylalanine or tryptophan is absent from the CDR3, which likely points to a read error. The chain is built from TRBV20-1 and TRBJ2-5; TRBD2 is a possible D gene (5 bases). The CDR3 contains 12 residues. Trimming removed 6 bases from V and 1 base from J, with 9 bases in between. CDR1 DFQATT and CDR2 SNEGSKA come from the germline V gene (reference sequence). The CDR3: CSAGGSQETQYL. The DNA of the CDR3 is TGCAGTGCCGGAGGATCCCAAGAGACCCAGTACCTC.

This clonotype was seen only a few times. V is TRBV30 and J is TRBJ2-3; D may match TRBD1 or TRBD2 (5 bases each). V lost 1 base to trimming and J lost 6 bases, with 11 bases between them. Per the germline V gene, CDR1 is GTSNPN and CDR2 is SVGIG (reference sequence). The CDR3 sequence is 13 residues long. For the CDR3, the DNA is TGTGCCTGGAGTGGAGGGACCCGGGATACGCAGTATTTT. This gives the protein CAWSGGTRDTQYF.

The chain carries TRBV4-1 and TRBJ1-6; perhaps TRBD1 as D (6 bases). Trimming stripped 1 base from V and 8 bases from J, with 9 bases between. The V gene's germline CDR1 is MGHRA and CDR2 YSYEKL. The length of the CDR3 is 14 residues. The CDR3 is CASSQVSGDSPLHF. CDR3 coding DNA: TGCGCCAGCAGCCAAGTGTCAGGGGATTCACCCCTCCACTTT.

The chain has TRBV28 and TRBJ2-3; 7 nucleotides align to TRBD1. Germline assignment: CDR1 MDHEN and CDR2 SYDVKM. V was clipped by 5 bases and J by 1 base; unmatched bases: 6. The CDR3 has 15 residues. The CDR3 is CASSVFTGGTDTQYF. The CDR3 DNA follows: TGTGCCAGCAGTGTGTTTACAGGGGGCACAGATACGCAGTATTTT.

This clonotype was observed a handful of times. J is TRBJ2-1 and V is TRBV11-2; D ambiguous. CDR3 length equals 14 residues. V dropped 5 bases and J dropped 4 bases, with 12 bases sitting between them. Per the germline V gene, CDR1 is SGHAT and CDR2 is FQNNGV. CDR3 amino acids: CASSPRLMYNEQFF. As DNA, the CDR3 is TGTGCCAGCAGCCCCAGGCTAATGTACAATGAGCAGTTCTTC.

There are many counts of this clonotype. The V and J genes are TRBV28 and TRBJ2-7; TRBD1 matches 11 bases. There are 16 residues in the CDR3. The trim removed 5 bases at V and 5 bases at J, leaving 11 bases unmatched. Germline loops: CDR1 MDHEN, CDR2 SYDVKM. The CDR3 coding sequence is TGTGCCAGCAGTCAATATCAGAGGACAGGGGGCAACGAGCAGTACTTC. Translated: CASSQYQRTGGNEQYF. Variable domain in full (rest from reference TRBV28 and TRBJ2-7): DVKVTQSSRYLVKRTGEKVFLECVQDMDHENMFWYRQDPGLGLRLIYFSYDVKMKEKGDIPEGYSVSREKKERFSLILESASTNQTSMYLCASSQYQRTGGNEQYFGPGTRLTVT.

The CDR3 loop reads CSVRVYNTGELFF. The CDR3 DNA follows: TGCAGCGTTCGGGTTTACAACACCGGGGAGCTGTTTTTT. The V gene is TRBV29-1, the J gene TRBJ2-2, with D hard to call. This CDR3 has 13 residues. V lost 5 bases and J 2 bases, leaving 9 bases between the germline ends. The germline V gene encodes CDR1 SQVTM and CDR2 ANQGSEA.